The 18 T cell receptor beta chains presented below share a single source sample, sequenced in a study of memory CD4+ T cells and cytomegalovirus serostatus. Sequenced by immunoSEQ multiplex PCR; TCRdb stores in-frame clones only, minus some. The sample has 50,000 to 65,000 clones; 70% to 75% are singletons. The sort gate was single viable CD3+CD4+CD8-CD45RO+ cells for memory CD4+ T cells. Sequenced: memory CD4+ T cells from blood. The receptors originated from an adult in good health and CMV-seropositive.

This chain connects TRBV5-6 to TRBJ1-4, with D hard to call. CDR1 is SGHDT, CDR2 YYEEEE, per germline. The CDR3 is made up of 15 amino acids. The V end lost 2 bases, the J end lost 4 bases, and 12 bases lay between the germline ends. The CDR3 bases are TGTGCCAGCAGCTTAGTTGGCCAACTTAATGAAAAACTGTTTTTT. Translating gives CASSLVGQLNEKLFF.

This clone is termed medium-sized. Additional DNA sequences in this sample encode the identical CDR3. The chain is built from TRBV7-9 and TRBJ2-5, with D uncertain. The CDR3 loop spans 13 amino acids. CDR1 is SEHNR and CDR2 is FQNEAQ in the germline V gene (reference sequence). V was shortened by 5 bases and J by 2 bases, with 9 bases between the two germline ends. The CDR3, as DNA: TGTGCCAGCAGCCCCCGGCCGCAAGAGACCCAGTACTTC. This sequence encodes CASSPRPQETQYF. Full variable domain (remainder filled in from reference TRBV7-9 and TRBJ2-5): DTGVSQNPRHKITKRGQNVTFRCDPISEHNRLYWYRQTLGQGPEFLTYFQNEAQLEKSRLLSDRFSAERPKGSFSTLEIQRTEQGDSAMYLCASSPRPQETQYFGPGTRLLVL.

This chain connects TRBV9 to TRBJ1-1, with TRBD1 identical over 7 bases. CDR1 and CDR2 (germline): SGDLS, YYNGEE. Germline trimming cut 7 bases from V and 1 base from J; bases unmatched to any gene: 7. The CDR3 extends over 14 amino acids. The CDR3 nucleotides are TGTGCCAGCTCCAGGGGGATGAGGAACACTGAAGCTTTCTTT. Protein: CASSRGMRNTEAFF.

The chain couples TRBV7-9 to TRBJ2-3, with D maybe TRBD1 (5 bases). V was cut by 1 base and J by 0 bases, with 17 bases left in between. Germline V gene sequence: CDR1 SEHNR, CDR2 FQNEAQ (reference sequence). This CDR3 has 18 residues. CDR3 loop: CASSLELQAISSTDTQYF. CDR3 nucleotide sequence: TGTGCCAGCAGCTTAGAACTACAGGCAATTTCTAGCACAGATACGCAGTATTTT.

This chain links TRBV7-9 with TRBJ2-2, with 9 bases lining up with TRBD1. V trimming: 8 bases; J trimming: 6 bases; junction bases outside the gene matches: 10. Germline loops: CDR1 SEHNR, CDR2 FQNEAQ (reference sequence). The CDR3 is 15 residues long. Written as DNA, the CDR3 is TGTGCCAGCTCCTCAACACAGGGGGCGTCCGGGGAGCTGTTTTTT. Its protein product is CASSSTQGASGELFF.

The chain recombines TRBV28 with TRBJ1-5; D unclear. Germline CDR1 and CDR2: MDHEN and SYDVKM. The V end lost 1 base, the J end lost 6 bases, and 7 bases lay between the germline ends. The CDR3 contains 13 residues. The CDR3 reads CASSLFLAQPQHF. CDR3 DNA: TGTGCCAGCAGTTTATTCCTTGCTCAGCCCCAGCATTTT.

The chain recombines TRBV11-2 with TRBJ2-1, with 8 bases aligning to TRBD1. Germline assignment: CDR1 SGHAT and CDR2 FQNNGV. CDR3 length: 13 residues. V lost 10 bases to trimming and J lost 7 bases; unmatched junction nucleotides: 9. DNA of the CDR3: TGTGCCACAGACGACAGGGGACGAAATGAGCAGTTCTTC. Protein product: CATDDRGRNEQFF.

The chain recombines TRBV30 with TRBJ1-6; the match to TRBD1 covers 7 bases. V lost 7 bases to trimming and J lost 0 bases; unmatched junction nucleotides: 3. CDR1 is GTSNPN, CDR2 SVGIG, per germline (reference sequence). There are 14 residues in the CDR3. The CDR3 sequence: CALQGSSYNSPLHF. DNA for the CDR3: TGTGCCTTACAGGGGAGCTCCTATAATTCACCCCTCCACTTT.

The chain employs TRBV5-8 and TRBJ2-1, with 10 bases matching TRBD2. CDR3 length equals 15 residues. In germline, CDR1 is SGHTS, CDR2 YDEGEE. Germline trimming cut 0 bases from V and 6 bases from J; bases unmatched to any gene: 3. DNA for the CDR3: TGTGCCAGCAGCTTGGGGACTAGCGGCTCCAATGAGCAGTTCTTC. Translated, it gives CASSLGTSGSNEQFF.

The chain recombines TRBV9 with TRBJ1-2; D is ambiguous. CDR3 length: 15 amino acids. CDR1 and CDR2 (germline): SGDLS, YYNGEE. V lost 4 bases and J lost 7, with 20 bases in between. CDR3 bases: TGTGCCAGCAGCTCCTCAGCGGAGAGGGTTTTTGGCTACACCTTC. Translated: CASSSSAERVFGYTF.

The rearrangement joins TRBV18 to TRBJ2-1; the D is unclear. This CDR3 has 13 amino acids. V lost 3 bases to trimming and J lost 5 bases, with 8 bases between them. The germline V gene has CDR1 KGHSH and CDR2 LQKENI. The CDR3 DNA sequence: TGTGCCAGCTCACCCGGGCAGAACAATGAGCAGTTCTTC. This gives the protein CASSPGQNNEQFF.

This clone was counted once. The rearrangement joins TRBV2 to TRBJ1-2; D unresolved. This CDR3 has 14 residues. CDR1 is SNHLY, CDR2 FYNNEI, per germline. The V and J ends lost 6 bases and 4 bases respectively, with 15 bases between them. The CDR3 is CASRLSLGAYGYTF. The CDR3 DNA reads as TGTGCCAGCAGGCTGTCTTTGGGTGCCTATGGCTACACCTTC.

This chain uses TRBV5-3 with TRBJ2-7; D possibly corresponds to TRBD2 (6 bases). TRBV5-3 qualifies as an ORF whose function is uncertain. This CDR3 comprises 15 residues. V lost 3 bases, J lost 2 bases, and 15 bases lay in between. CDR3 DNA: TGTGCCAGAAGCTACTATCTAGCGCTGACCTACGAGCAGTACTTC. This codes for CARSYYLALTYEQYF.

The chain has TRBV2 and TRBJ1-2, with no clear D. The V end lost 6 bases, the J end lost 2 bases, and 10 bases lay between the germline ends. This CDR3 comprises 13 residues. The germline V gene encodes CDR1 SNHLY and CDR2 FYNNEI. CDR3 amino acids: CASSEQMNYGYTF. As DNA, the CDR3 is TGTGCCAGCAGCGAACAGATGAACTATGGCTACACCTTC.

This clone was seen once. The V call is TRBV6-5, the J call TRBJ1-3; D is unresolved. CDR3 length: 13 amino acids. The V gene's germline CDR1 is MNHEY and CDR2 SVGAGI. Trimming stripped 7 bases from V and 4 bases from J, with 11 bases between. The CDR3 reads CASIPEIGNTIYF. The CDR3 nucleotides read TGTGCCAGCATCCCTGAAATCGGAAACACCATATATTTT.

The rearrangement uses TRBV29-1 and TRBJ2-5, with 7 bases fitting TRBD1. The CDR3 has 14 amino acids. J was trimmed by 6 bases and V by 0 bases; bases with no gene match: 7. The germline CDR1 and CDR2 sequences are SQVTM and ANQGSEA. CDR3 sequence (DNA): TGCAGCGTTGAAGACAGGACAGGTGTACAGACCCAGTACTTC. Its translation is CSVEDRTGVQTQYF.

This clone was seen more than once but under ten times. The chain uses TRBV11-2 and TRBJ2-1, with D possibly matching TRBD1 (5 bases). The V end was cut by 2 bases, the J end by 4 bases, with 6 bases between. This CDR3 spans 13 amino acids. Germline V gene lookup returns CDR1 SGHAT and CDR2 FQNNGV. The CDR3: CASSLQGYNEQFF. In DNA, the CDR3 is TGTGCCAGCAGCTTACAGGGTTACAATGAGCAGTTCTTC. The whole variable domain, filled in from reference TRBV11-2 and TRBJ2-1, reads EAGVAQSPRYKIIEKRQSVAFWCNPISGHATLYWYQQILGQGPKLLIQFQNNGVVDDSQLPKDRFSAERLKGVDSTLKIQPAKLEDSAVYLCASSLQGYNEQFFGPGTRLTVL.

J is TRBJ1-1 and V is TRBV9; tentatively, D is TRBD1 (5 bases). This CDR3 region has 15 residues. Looked up from germline, CDR1 is SGDLS and CDR2 is YYNGEE. V was cut by 0 bases and J by 0 bases, with 9 bases left in between. CDR3 nucleotide sequence: TGTGCCAGCAGCGTAGATGGGGGGATGAACACTGAAGCTTTCTTT. It encodes CASSVDGGMNTEAFF.